The present T cell receptor beta chain was sequenced within a study of blood T cell repertoires in COVID-19. The CDR3 length is 13 residues. V lost 6 bases to trimming and J lost 2 bases, with 10 bases between them. Germline CDR1 and CDR2: MNHEY and SVGAGI. Some clones are missing from TCRdb's copy, which holds only in-frame ones; the method was immunoSEQ multiplex PCR. The table includes roughly 250,000 clones, approximately 90% detected once. This clonotype originated in a man between 60 and 75 years old who had recovered from COVID-19. The material sequenced was peripheral blood. The rearrangement links TRBV6-5 to TRBJ1-2; the D is unclear. The DNA for the CDR3 is TGTGCCAGCAGCCGATCCGGGAACTATGGCTACACCTTC. Its translation: CASSRSGNYGYTF.